This TCR beta chain comes out of a study of T cell responses to AZD1222 COVID-19 vaccine. About the study: Second-dose intervals of approximately 4 or approximately 12 weeks were pooled.

Some clones are missing from TCRdb's copy, which holds only in-frame ones; the method was immunoSEQ multiplex PCR. The table shows more than 250,000 clones, with about 92% occurring only once. For this clone: Antigen unknown.

General observations from the study: At baseline, seropositivity was found in only a handful of AZD1222 recipients. Clonal diversity may have been underestimated, and the donors were mostly white British, with more females than males. Spike-specific TCR depth and breadth grew after two AZD1222 doses.

Sequenced material: peripheral blood, taken on day 0 of AZD1222 vaccination. This receptor was taken from an adult in good health.

CDR3 residues: CASSRGTATEAFF. Here the CDR3 DNA reads TGTGCCAGCAGCCGCGGGACGGCGACTGAAGCTTTCTTT. This rearrangement joins TRBV5-5 to TRBJ1-1, with D maybe TRBD1 (5 bases). Between the trimmed V and J ends, which lost 4 bases and 5 bases, there was a span of 12 bases. Germline CDR1 and CDR2: SGHKS and YYEKEE (reference sequence). The CDR3 extends over 13 amino acids. The entire variable domain, with the rest obtained from reference TRBV5-5 and TRBJ1-1, is as follows: DAGVTQSPTHLIKTRGQQVTLRCSPISGHKSVSWYQQVLGQGPQFIFQYYEKEERGRGNFPDRFSARQFPNYSSELNVNALLLGDSALYLCASSRGTATEAFFGQGTRLTVV.